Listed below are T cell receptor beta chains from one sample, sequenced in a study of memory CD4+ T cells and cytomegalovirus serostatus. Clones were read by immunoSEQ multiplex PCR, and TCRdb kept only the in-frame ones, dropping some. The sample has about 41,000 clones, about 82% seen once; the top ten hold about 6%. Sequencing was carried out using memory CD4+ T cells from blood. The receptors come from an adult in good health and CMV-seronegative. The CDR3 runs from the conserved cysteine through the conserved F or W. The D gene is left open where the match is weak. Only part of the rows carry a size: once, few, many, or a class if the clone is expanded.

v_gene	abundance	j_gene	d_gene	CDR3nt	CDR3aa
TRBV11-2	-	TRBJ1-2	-	TGTGCCAGCCCCAGAGACTATGGCTACACCTTC	CASPRDYGYTF
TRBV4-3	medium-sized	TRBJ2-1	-	TGCGCCAGCAGCCAAGAAGCGCTTAGCAATGAGCAGTTCTTC	CASSQEALSNEQFF
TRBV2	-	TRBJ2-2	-	TGTGCCAGCTACAGAGGGCAGGGGAGGGGCACCGGGGAGCTGTTTTTT	CASYRGQGRGTGELFF
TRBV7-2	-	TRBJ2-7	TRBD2	TGTGCCAGCAGCCTAGCGGCCAGCGGGAGGTCGACGCCCTACGAGCAGTACTTC	CASSLAASGRSTPYEQYF
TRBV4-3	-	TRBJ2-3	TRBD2	TGCGCCAGCAGCCAAGGGACTAGCGGGAGTGGAGATACGCAGTATTTT	CASSQGTSGSGDTQYF
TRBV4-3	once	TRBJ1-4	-	TGCGCCAGCAGCCAAGATGGGATGGGAGCAACTAATGAAAAACTGTTTTTT	CASSQDGMGATNEKLFF
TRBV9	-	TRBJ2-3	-	TGTGCCAGCACGCCTGGTCTAGTAGTGCAGGAGGCGCAGTATTTT	CASTPGLVVQEAQYF
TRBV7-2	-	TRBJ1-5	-	TGTGCCAGCAGCTTAGAAAGGGGGGCGCGCAATCAGCCCCAGCATTTT	CASSLERGARNQPQHF
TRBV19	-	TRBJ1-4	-	TGTGCCACCCAACTACAGGCAAATGAAAAACTGTTTTTT	CATQLQANEKLFF
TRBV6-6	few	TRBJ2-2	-	TGTGCCAGCAGGGCATACGGGGAGCTGTTTTTT	CASRAYGELFF
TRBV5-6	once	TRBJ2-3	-	TGTGCCAGCAGCATCGGGGGAAGGGTGCAATCGACTTCGCAGTATTTT	CASSIGGRVQSTSQYF
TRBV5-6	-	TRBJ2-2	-	TGTGCCAGCAGCTTGTGGCTAGGGGTAATTGGCGGGGAGCTGTTTTTT	CASSLWLGVIGGELFF
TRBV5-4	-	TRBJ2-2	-	TGTGCCAGCAGCTCGGAAGTAGCGAACACCGGGGAGCTGTTTTTT	CASSSEVANTGELFF
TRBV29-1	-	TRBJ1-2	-	TGCAGCGTTGAAGAGGGCACCTATGGCTACACCTTC	CSVEEGTYGYTF
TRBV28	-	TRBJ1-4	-	TGTGCCAGCAGTGCCGCCCCGGGGGGCCCTGGTGAAAAACTGTTTTTT	CASSAAPGGPGEKLFF
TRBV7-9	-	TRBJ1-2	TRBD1	TGTGCCAGCAGCCCAGTGATCAACAGGGGGTTCGGCTACACCTTC	CASSPVINRGFGYTF
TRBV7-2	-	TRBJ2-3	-	TGTGCCAGCAGCCCCAGGGGGGGCTCGGGACCAGATACGCAGTATTTT	CASSPRGGSGPDTQYF
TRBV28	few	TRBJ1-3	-	TGTGCCAGCAGTTTTCAGGGCTTAGGAAACACCATATATTTT	CASSFQGLGNTIYF
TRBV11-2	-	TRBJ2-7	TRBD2	TGTGCCAGCAGCTTACAGAGACTAGCGGGAGCGAACGAGCAGTACTTC	CASSLQRLAGANEQYF
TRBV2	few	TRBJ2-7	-	TGTGCCAGCAGAATGGGACCCCCTTACGAGCAGTACTTC	CASRMGPPYEQYF
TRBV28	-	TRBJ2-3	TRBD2	TGTGCCAGCAGTTTATTAGCGGGAAGGTCAGATACGCAGTATTTT	CASSLLAGRSDTQYF
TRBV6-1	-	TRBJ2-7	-	TGTGCCAGCAGTGAAATGAGGTACGAGCAGTACTTC	CASSEMRYEQYF
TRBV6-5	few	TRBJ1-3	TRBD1	TGTGCCAGCCGGACAGGCAGAAACACCATATATTTT	CASRTGRNTIYF
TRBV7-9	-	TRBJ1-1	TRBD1	TGTGCCAGCAGCCTGACAGGGGGGAACACTGAAGCTTTCTTT	CASSLTGGNTEAFF
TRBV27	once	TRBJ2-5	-	TGTGCCAGCAGACCACAGGGTCCAGAGACCCAGTACTTC	CASRPQGPETQYF
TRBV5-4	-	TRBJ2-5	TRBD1	TGTGCCAGCAGCCGAGGGACAGAAACCCAAGAGACCCAGTACTTC	CASSRGTETQETQYF
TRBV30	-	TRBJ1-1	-	TGTGCCTGGAGTGGATTGAGGAACACTGAAGCTTTCTTT	CAWSGLRNTEAFF
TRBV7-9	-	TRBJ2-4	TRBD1	TGTGCCAGCAGCTTGAAAGGGGGCGACATTCAGTACTTC	CASSLKGGDIQYF
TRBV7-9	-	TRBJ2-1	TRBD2	TGTGCCAGCAGCTACGCTAGCGGGAGGAGTATTGAGCAGTTCTTC	CASSYASGRSIEQFF
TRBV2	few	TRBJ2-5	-	TGTGCCAGCACTCCACAGACTGTCAGGGAGACCCAGTACTTC	CASTPQTVRETQYF
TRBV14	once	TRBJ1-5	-	TGTGCCAGCAGCCAAGTCAACAAGGAGGATGATAGCAATCAGCCCCAGCATTTT	CASSQVNKEDDSNQPQHF
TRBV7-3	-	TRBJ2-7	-	TGTGCCAGCAGCTTAGGCCCAGGGAACTACGAGCAGTACTTC	CASSLGPGNYEQYF
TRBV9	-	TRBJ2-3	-	TGTGCCAGCAGCGTAGCCGACAGATACACAGATACGCAGTATTTT	CASSVADRYTDTQYF
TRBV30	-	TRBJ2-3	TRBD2	TGTGCCTGGCACACCTTTAGCGGGATGGCAGATACGCAGTATTTT	CAWHTFSGMADTQYF
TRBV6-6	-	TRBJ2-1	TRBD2	TGTGCCAGCAGTTACGGGACTAGCGGAAACAATCCCCAGTTCTTC	CASSYGTSGNNPQFF
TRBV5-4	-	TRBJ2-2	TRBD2	TGTGCCAGCAGCTTGAGTATTGGACTAGCGGGAGGGCGCACCGGGGAGCTGTTTTTT	CASSLSIGLAGGRTGELFF
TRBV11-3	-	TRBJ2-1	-	TGTGCCAGCAGCTCGGACGAGGAGGCTGAGCAGTTCTTC	CASSSDEEAEQFF
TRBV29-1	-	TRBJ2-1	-	TGCAGCAGTAAGAGTTACAATGAGCAGTTCTTC	CSSKSYNEQFF
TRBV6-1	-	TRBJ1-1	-	TGTGCCAGCAGTGCCGGCGGGGGCAACACTGAAGCTTTCTTT	CASSAGGGNTEAFF
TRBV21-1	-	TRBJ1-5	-	TGTGCCAGCAGCAAACGGGGACGGATCAATCAGCCCCAGCATTTT	CASSKRGRINQPQHF
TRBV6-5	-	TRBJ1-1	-	TGTGCCAGCAGTTACCGGTTGGACGGAACTGAAGCTTTCTTT	CASSYRLDGTEAFF
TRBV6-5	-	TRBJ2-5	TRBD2	TGTGCCAGCAGACTAGCGGGGGCTCAAGAGACCCAGTACTTC	CASRLAGAQETQYF
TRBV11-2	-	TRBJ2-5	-	TGTGCCAGCAGCTTAGCGGCAGGGCCCCAAGAGACCCAGTACTTC	CASSLAAGPQETQYF
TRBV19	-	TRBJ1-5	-	TGTGCCAGTAGTATAGTAAGGGTTGGGGATCAGCCCCAGCATTTT	CASSIVRVGDQPQHF
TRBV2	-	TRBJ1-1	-	TGTGCCAGCAGCTGGGACGAAAGCACTGAAGCTTTCTTT	CASSWDESTEAFF
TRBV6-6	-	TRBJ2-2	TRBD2	TGTGCCAGCGAGGCGGGGGAGGGCCTCACCGGGGAGCTGTTTTTT	CASEAGEGLTGELFF
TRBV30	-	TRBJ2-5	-	TGTGCCTGGAGTCTTCTACTTTCTACCCAGTACTTC	CAWSLLLSTQYF
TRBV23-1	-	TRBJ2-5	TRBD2	TGCGCCAGCAGTCAATCTACGGGACTAGCGGTTCAAGAGACCCAGTACTTC	CASSQSTGLAVQETQYF
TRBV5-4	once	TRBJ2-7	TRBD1	TGTGCCAGCAGCCCGACAGGGATGAGCTACGAGCAGTACTTC	CASSPTGMSYEQYF
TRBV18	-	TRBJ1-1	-	TGTGCCAGCTCACCCGCATCGCAGGGCCAGAACACTGAAGCTTTCTTT	CASSPASQGQNTEAFF
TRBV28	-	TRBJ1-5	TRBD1	TGTGCCAGCAGCGCAGGGGGGGGCAATCAGCCCCAGCATTTT	CASSAGGGNQPQHF
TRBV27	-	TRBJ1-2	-	TGTGCCAGCAGTTTATCGGCCCAGAACTATGGCTACACCTTC	CASSLSAQNYGYTF
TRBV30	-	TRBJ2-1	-	TGTGCCTGGAGTGTCTCGACCCAATGGCAGTTCTTC	CAWSVSTQWQFF
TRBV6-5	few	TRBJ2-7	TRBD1	TGTGCCAGCAGCCGCGGGACAGGGAGCCACGAGCAGTACTTC	CASSRGTGSHEQYF
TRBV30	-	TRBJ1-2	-	TGTGCCTGGAGTCAGAACAGGCGGGACTATGGCTACACCTTC	CAWSQNRRDYGYTF
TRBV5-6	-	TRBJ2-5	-	TGTGCCAGCAGCGCCCTAGGGGGCCAAGAGACCCAGTACTTC	CASSALGGQETQYF
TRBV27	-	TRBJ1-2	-	TGTGCCAGCAACGGAGGACCGGAGGGTGGCTACACCTTC	CASNGGPEGGYTF
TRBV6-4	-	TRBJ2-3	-	TGTGCCAGCAGTGACAGGGACATCCGGGAGTTGGGGAAAACAGATACGCAGTATTTT	CASSDRDIRELGKTDTQYF
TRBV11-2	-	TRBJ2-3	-	TGTGCCAGCAGCTTAATTGGGCGCACAGATACGCAGTATTTT	CASSLIGRTDTQYF